Listed here are 21 T cell receptor beta chains from one sample, sequenced in a study of blood T cell repertoires in COVID-19. The data were produced by immunoSEQ multiplex PCR, yet TCRdb's version contains in-frame clones alone and is incomplete. The table includes about 380,000 clones, 88% detected once. The sample taken for sequencing was PBMCs or T cells enriched from blood (not recorded which). All receptors come from a woman aged 18-30 years who had recovered from COVID-19.

The chain joins TRBV3-1 (or the pseudogene TRBV3-2) to TRBJ1-6, with D perhaps matching TRBD1 (5 bases). Germline-derived CDR1 and CDR2 are LGHDT and YNNKEL (reference sequence). V lost 3 bases and J lost 5, with 14 bases in between. The CDR3 sequence is 16 residues long. The CDR3 is CASSHAGGADNSPLHF. The CDR3 coding sequence is TGTGCCAGCAGCCACGCGGGGGGAGCTGATAATTCACCCCTCCACTTT.

V usage is TRBV5-5 and J usage is TRBJ1-1; D gene unclear. There are 13 residues in the CDR3. The V and J ends lost 0 bases and 0 bases respectively, with 3 bases between them. Germline V gene lookup returns CDR1 SGHKS and CDR2 YYEKEE (reference sequence). Here the CDR3 DNA reads TGTGCCAGCAGCTTGGGAGTGAACACTGAAGCTTTCTTT. Protein product: CASSLGVNTEAFF.

The V gene is TRBV3-1 (or the pseudogene TRBV3-2), the J gene TRBJ1-4; TRBD1 matches at 8 bases. Trimming removed 7 bases from V and 7 bases from J; junction bases left unmatched: 8. The CDR3 loop spans 14 amino acids. The germline gives CDR1 LGHDT, CDR2 YNNKEL (reference sequence). The CDR3 nucleotides read TGTGCCAGCAATCCAGGGGGCGTTTTTGAAAAACTGTTTTTT. As protein: CASNPGGVFEKLFF.

The CDR3 sequence: CASSLTRLLVRGEKLFF. CDR3 nucleotides: TGTGCCAGCTCACTAACCCGACTCCTCGTTCGAGGGGAAAAACTGTTTTTT. V usage is TRBV18 and J usage is TRBJ1-4; no clear D. Germline CDR1 is KGHSH and CDR2 is LQKENI. The CDR3 has 17 amino acids. V was cut by 4 bases and J by 8 bases, with 23 bases left in between. Full variable domain (outside the CDR3, taken from reference TRBV18 and TRBJ1-4): NAGVMQNPRHLVRRRGQEARLRCSPMKGHSHVYWYRQLPEEGLKFMVYLQKENIIDESGMPKERFSAEFPKEGPSILRIQQVVRGDSAAYFCASSLTRLLVRGEKLFFGSGTQLSVL.

The chain joins TRBV7-2 to TRBJ1-1; D ambiguous. With 8 bases removed from V and 1 base from J, the gap between germline ends came to 20 bases. The CDR3 totals 16 residues. Germline CDR1 is SGHTA and CDR2 is FQGNSA. The CDR3 nucleotides are TGTGCCAGCCCAACTTCAGGACTCCCGAGGAACACTGAAGCTTTCTTT. It codes for CASPTSGLPRNTEAFF.

The chain joins TRBV6-5 to TRBJ2-7; 8 bases match TRBD1. V was clipped by 5 bases and J by 3 bases; unmatched bases: 9. This CDR3 is built from 15 residues. Germline CDR1 and CDR2: MNHEY and SVGAGI. DNA of the CDR3: TGTGCCAGCAGTAGGGAGACAGGGGTCAGCTACGAGCAGTACTTC. It translates to CASSRETGVSYEQYF.

This clone was counted once. The gene calls are TRBV7-8 and TRBJ1-6, with 8 bases fitting TRBD1. The V segment lost 1 base and the J segment 7 bases; nucleotides outside the gene matches: 6. This CDR3 has 16 residues. Germline CDR1 reads SGHVS; CDR2 reads FQNEAQ. As DNA, the CDR3 is TGTGCCAGCAGCTTAGGGGGGACAGGCGTGAATTCACCCCTCCACTTT. It translates to CASSLGGTGVNSPLHF. Combining the CDR3 with reference TRBV7-8 and TRBJ1-6 gives the whole variable domain GAGVSQSPRYKVAKRGQDVALRCDPISGHVSLFWYQQALGQGPEFLTYFQNEAQLDKSGLPSDRFFAERPEGSVSTLKIQRTQQEDSAVYLCASSLGGTGVNSPLHFGNGTRLTVT.

The rearrangement links TRBV9 to TRBJ1-6; D is uncertain. The CDR3 sequence is 13 residues long. V was shortened by 1 base and J by 11 bases, with 10 bases between the two germline ends. Looked up from germline, CDR1 is SGDLS and CDR2 is YYNGEE. CDR3: CASSVTEGTPLHF. The DNA of the CDR3 is TGTGCCAGCAGCGTAACCGAGGGCACACCCCTCCACTTT. Drawing the rest from reference TRBV9 and TRBJ1-6, the complete variable domain is DSGVTQTPKHLITATGQRVTLRCSPRSGDLSVYWYQQSLDQGLQFLIQYYNGEERAKGNILERFSAQQFPDLHSELNLSSLELGDSALYFCASSVTEGTPLHFGNGTRLTVT.

Here the CDR3 reads CSVRLGGTEAFF. CDR3 DNA sequence: TGCAGCGTGAGATTAGGAGGGACTGAAGCTTTCTTT. This sequence joins TRBV29-1 and TRBJ1-1; D uncertain. Trimming stripped 6 bases from V and 5 bases from J, with 13 bases between. Germline V gene lookup returns CDR1 SQVTM and CDR2 ANQGSEA. There are 12 residues in the CDR3.

The chain carries TRBV4-1 and TRBJ1-1; weak D call: TRBD1 (6 bases). V was cut by 0 bases and J by 6 bases, with 14 bases left in between. The CDR3 sequence is 15 residues long. Per the germline V gene, CDR1 is MGHRA and CDR2 is YSYEKL. DNA of the CDR3: TGCGCCAGCAGCCAAGATCCAGGGGCGGTGGCTGAAGCTTTCTTT. Translating it yields CASSQDPGAVAEAFF.

The chain employs TRBV6-5 and TRBJ1-3; the match to TRBD1 covers 11 bases. V lost 2 bases to trimming and J lost 2 bases; unmatched junction nucleotides: 2. The germline CDR1 and CDR2 sequences are MNHEY and SVGAGI. The CDR3 runs 16 residues. This CDR3 is CASSYPGQGAGNTIYF. DNA of the CDR3: TGTGCCAGCAGTTACCCGGGACAGGGGGCTGGAAACACCATATATTTT.

This clone has a handful of counts. The chain employs TRBV24-1 and TRBJ2-2, with D perhaps matching TRBD1 (5 bases). The germline V and J ends were trimmed by 7 bases and 2 bases, with 13 bases remaining between them. Germline-derived CDR1 and CDR2 are KGHDR and SFDVKD. The CDR3 length is 15 residues. This CDR3 reads CATRGSDSNTGELFF. The CDR3 DNA follows: TGTGCCACCAGGGGTTCTGACAGTAACACCGGGGAGCTGTTTTTT.

This clone was observed many times. The genes are TRBV7-9 and TRBJ2-1; a weak D match, TRBD2 (6 bases). The V and J ends lost 5 bases and 5 bases respectively, with 19 bases between them. CDR3 length: 16 residues. Germline V gene lookup returns CDR1 SEHNR and CDR2 FQNEAQ (reference sequence). As DNA, the CDR3 is TGTGCCAGCAGCCCCAGACGTCTACTAGCCGACAATGAGCAGTTCTTC. It encodes CASSPRRLLADNEQFF.

V is TRBV6-5 and J is TRBJ1-2, with 7 bases matching TRBD1. The CDR3 extends over 13 amino acids. Trimming at V came to 2 bases and at J to 5 bases, leaving 2 bases not matched to a gene. Germline V CDR1 and CDR2: MNHEY, SVGAGI. This CDR3 is CASSYDRDYGYTF. The CDR3 DNA reads TGTGCCAGCAGTTACGACAGGGATTATGGCTACACCTTC.

The chain carries TRBV4-2 and TRBJ1-2, with a weak D call TRBD1 (6 bases). The V gene lost 4 bases and the J gene lost 0 bases, with 15 bases spanning the gap. Germline CDR1 is LGHNA and CDR2 is YNFKEQ. This CDR3 contains 16 residues. In nucleotides, the CDR3 is TGTGCCAGCAGCCTCGAGGGGGAAGGTCCTAACTATGGCTACACCTTC. Its protein product is CASSLEGEGPNYGYTF.

As for this clone: The sample carries other DNA sequences with the same CDR3. V and J are TRBV19 and TRBJ1-1; unclear D gene. Germline V gene sequence: CDR1 LNHDA, CDR2 SQIVND (reference sequence). V gave up 8 bases and J gave up 1 base, with 8 bases separating them. The CDR3 spans 12 residues. As DNA, the CDR3 is TGTGCCAGTCGCCTCGGGAACACTGAAGCTTTCTTT. Amino acids: CASRLGNTEAFF.

This chain joins TRBV11-2 and TRBJ1-2; 7 nucleotides align to TRBD1. Trimming removed 4 bases from V and 3 bases from J; junction bases left unmatched: 8. Germline CDR1 SGHAT, CDR2 FQNNGV. The CDR3 contains 15 residues. In nucleotides, the CDR3 is TGTGCCAGCAGCTCCCACAGGGGTTTGGACTATGGCTACACCTTC. Translation: CASSSHRGLDYGYTF. The whole variable domain, remainder taken from reference TRBV11-2 and TRBJ1-2, is EAGVAQSPRYKIIEKRQSVAFWCNPISGHATLYWYQQILGQGPKLLIQFQNNGVVDDSQLPKDRFSAERLKGVDSTLKIQPAKLEDSAVYLCASSSHRGLDYGYTFGSGTRLTVV.

The CDR3 bases are TGTGCCAGCAGCTTATCTGGGACTAGTTTTTACGAGCAGTACTTC. Translation: CASSLSGTSFYEQYF. The V gene is TRBV7-2, the J gene TRBJ2-7; 8 nucleotides align to TRBD2. The germline gives CDR1 SGHTA, CDR2 FQGNSA. The CDR3 is 15 residues long. J gave up 4 bases and V 2 bases, and 7 bases lay outside the gene matches.

The chain uses TRBV10-1 and TRBJ2-6, with 7 bases lining up with TRBD1. Germline trimming cut 10 bases from V and 0 bases from J; bases unmatched to any gene: 18. The CDR3 length is 19 residues. The germline gives CDR1 WNHNN, CDR2 SYGVQD (reference sequence). The chain's CDR3 is CANKKYNQGDSSGANVLTF. CDR3 coding DNA: TGCGCCAACAAAAAATATAATCAGGGGGACAGCTCTGGGGCCAACGTCCTGACTTTC.

V gene TRBV7-3 combines with J gene TRBJ2-1, with D maybe TRBD2 (5 bases). The V gene's germline CDR1 is SGHTA and CDR2 FQGTGA. CDR3 size: 16 residues. The V end lost 5 bases, the J end lost 0 bases, and 14 bases lay between the germline ends. The CDR3 loop reads CASSPRATSSYNEQFF. For the CDR3, the DNA is TGTGCCAGCAGCCCGCGGGCCACGAGCTCCTACAATGAGCAGTTCTTC.

This chain uses TRBV7-3 with TRBJ2-1; D is possibly TRBD2 (6 bases). Trimming pared 4 bases from V and 5 bases from J, leaving 12 bases between. The V gene's germline CDR1 is SGHTA and CDR2 FQGTGA. CDR3 size: 14 residues. The CDR3 nucleotides are TGTGCCAGCAGCTATATCGGGGGAAACAATGAGCAGTTCTTC. Its translation: CASSYIGGNNEQFF.